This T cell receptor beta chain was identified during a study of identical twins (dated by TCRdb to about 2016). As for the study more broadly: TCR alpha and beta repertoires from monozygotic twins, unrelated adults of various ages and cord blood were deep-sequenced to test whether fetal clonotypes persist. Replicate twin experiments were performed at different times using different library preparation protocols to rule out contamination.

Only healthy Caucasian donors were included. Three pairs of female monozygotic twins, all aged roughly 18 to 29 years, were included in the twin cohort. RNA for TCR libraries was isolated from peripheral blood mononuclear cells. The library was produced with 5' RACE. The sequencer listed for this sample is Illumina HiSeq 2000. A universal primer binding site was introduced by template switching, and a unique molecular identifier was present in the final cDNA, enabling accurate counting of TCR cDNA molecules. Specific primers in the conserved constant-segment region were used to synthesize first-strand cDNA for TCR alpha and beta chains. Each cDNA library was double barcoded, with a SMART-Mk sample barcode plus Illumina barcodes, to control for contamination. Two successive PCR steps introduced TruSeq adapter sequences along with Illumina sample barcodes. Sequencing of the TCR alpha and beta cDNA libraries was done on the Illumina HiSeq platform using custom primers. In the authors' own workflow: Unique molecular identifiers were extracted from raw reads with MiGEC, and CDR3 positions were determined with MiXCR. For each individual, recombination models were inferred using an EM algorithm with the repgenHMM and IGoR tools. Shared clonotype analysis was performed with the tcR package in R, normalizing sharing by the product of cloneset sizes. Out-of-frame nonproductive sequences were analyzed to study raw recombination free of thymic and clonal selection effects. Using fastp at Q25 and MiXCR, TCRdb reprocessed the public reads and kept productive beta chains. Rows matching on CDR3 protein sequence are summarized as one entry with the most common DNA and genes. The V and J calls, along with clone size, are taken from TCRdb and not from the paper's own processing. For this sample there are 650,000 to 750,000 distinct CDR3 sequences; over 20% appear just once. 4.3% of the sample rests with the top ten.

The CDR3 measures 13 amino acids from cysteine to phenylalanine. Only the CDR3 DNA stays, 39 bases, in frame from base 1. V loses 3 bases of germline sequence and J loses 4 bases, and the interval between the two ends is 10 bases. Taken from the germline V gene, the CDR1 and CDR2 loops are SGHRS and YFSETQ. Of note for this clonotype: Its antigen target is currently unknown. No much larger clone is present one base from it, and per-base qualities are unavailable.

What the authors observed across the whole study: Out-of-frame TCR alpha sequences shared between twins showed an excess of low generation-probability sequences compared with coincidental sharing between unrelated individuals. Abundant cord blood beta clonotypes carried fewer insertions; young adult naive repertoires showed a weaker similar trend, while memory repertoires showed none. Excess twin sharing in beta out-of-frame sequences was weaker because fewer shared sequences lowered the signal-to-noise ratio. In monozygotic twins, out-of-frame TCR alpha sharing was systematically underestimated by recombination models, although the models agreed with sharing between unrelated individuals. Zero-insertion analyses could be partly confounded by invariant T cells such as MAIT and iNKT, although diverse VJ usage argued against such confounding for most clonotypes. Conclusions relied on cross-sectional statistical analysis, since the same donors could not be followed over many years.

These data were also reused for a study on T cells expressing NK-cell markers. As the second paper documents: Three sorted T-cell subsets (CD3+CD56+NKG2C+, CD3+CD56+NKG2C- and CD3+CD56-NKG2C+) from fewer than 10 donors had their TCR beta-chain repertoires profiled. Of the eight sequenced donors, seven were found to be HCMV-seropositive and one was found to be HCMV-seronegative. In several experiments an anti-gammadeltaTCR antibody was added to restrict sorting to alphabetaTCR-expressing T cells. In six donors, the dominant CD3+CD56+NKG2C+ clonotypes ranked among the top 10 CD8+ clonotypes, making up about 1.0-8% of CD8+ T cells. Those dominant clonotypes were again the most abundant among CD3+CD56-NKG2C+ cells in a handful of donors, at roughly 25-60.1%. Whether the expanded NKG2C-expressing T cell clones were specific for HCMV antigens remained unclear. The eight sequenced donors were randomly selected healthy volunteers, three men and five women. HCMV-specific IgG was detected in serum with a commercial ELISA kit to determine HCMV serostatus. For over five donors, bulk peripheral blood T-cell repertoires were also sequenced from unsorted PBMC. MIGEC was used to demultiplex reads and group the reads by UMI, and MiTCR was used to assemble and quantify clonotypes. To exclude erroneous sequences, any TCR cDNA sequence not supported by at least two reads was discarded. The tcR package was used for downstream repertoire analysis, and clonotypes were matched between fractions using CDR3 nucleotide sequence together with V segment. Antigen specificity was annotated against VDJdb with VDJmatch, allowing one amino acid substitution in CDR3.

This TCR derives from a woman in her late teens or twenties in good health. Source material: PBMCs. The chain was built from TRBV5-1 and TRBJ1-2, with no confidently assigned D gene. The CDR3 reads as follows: CASSSTDLYGYTF. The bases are TGCGCCAGCAGCTCGACCGACCTCTATGGCTACACCTTC.